What follows are 7 T cell receptor beta chains derived from one specimen sequenced in a study of T cell clusters in autoimmune cytopenias. One tube held mixed TRB-A and TRB-B primer pools for touch-down PCR. With the multiplex PCR reads reprocessed, TCRdb shows one record per CDR3 protein and no DNA. The sample shows under 8,000 distinct CDR3 sequences, and roughly 9.9% sits with its ten largest clones. Each sample's input was 200 to 300 ng genomic DNA, roughly 38,000 genome equivalents. The sample was also linked to a second study, of T cell repertoires in aging, cancer and after chemotherapy.

The sample taken for sequencing was peripheral blood. These receptors were taken from a human donor in good health.

This clonotype counts as medium-sized by frequency. The chain recombines TRBV19 with TRBJ2-7; TCRdb designates TRBD2, a call that cannot be tested without DNA. In germline, CDR1 is LNHDA, CDR2 SQIVND (reference sequence). The length of the CDR3 is 14 residues. The CDR3 sequence is CASSSSGAPYEQYF.

Judged by frequency, this clonotype is medium-sized. The chain joins TRBV19 to TRBJ2-3. The CDR3 has 12 amino acids. From germline, CDR1 is LNHDA and CDR2 SQIVND (reference sequence). The CDR3 loop reads CASRAVTDTQYF.

J is TRBJ1-4 and V is TRBV10-3; TCRdb outputs TRBD1, but without DNA this stays unchecked. The CDR3 covers 15 residues. Germline CDR1 ENHRY, CDR2 SYGVKD. CDR3 in amino acids: CAISESGGQNEKLFF.

This sequence joins TRBV27 and TRBJ2-1; the TRBD1 assignment by TCRdb is unverifiable without DNA. The CDR3 covers 16 residues. Germline V gene data show CDR1 as MNHEY and CDR2 as SMNVEV (reference sequence). Here the CDR3 reads CASSSRDRGFRNEQFF.

Judged by frequency, this clonotype is medium-sized. V usage is TRBV24-1 and J usage is TRBJ2-1. Germline-derived CDR1 and CDR2 are KGHDR and SFDVKD. The CDR3 spans 15 residues. The CDR3 sequence is CATSLGSSSYNEQFF.

This chain connects TRBV5-4 to TRBJ1-3. Germline lookup yields CDR1 SGHNT and CDR2 YYREEE (reference sequence). The CDR3 runs to 14 residues. Here the CDR3 reads CASSWDRAGNTIYF.

The chain carries TRBV19 and TRBJ1-3; the TCRdb D gene call, TRBD1, has no DNA to confirm it. The CDR3 runs 14 residues. Germline CDR1 reads LNHDA; CDR2 reads SQIVND (reference sequence). CDR3: CASRDRESGNTIYF.